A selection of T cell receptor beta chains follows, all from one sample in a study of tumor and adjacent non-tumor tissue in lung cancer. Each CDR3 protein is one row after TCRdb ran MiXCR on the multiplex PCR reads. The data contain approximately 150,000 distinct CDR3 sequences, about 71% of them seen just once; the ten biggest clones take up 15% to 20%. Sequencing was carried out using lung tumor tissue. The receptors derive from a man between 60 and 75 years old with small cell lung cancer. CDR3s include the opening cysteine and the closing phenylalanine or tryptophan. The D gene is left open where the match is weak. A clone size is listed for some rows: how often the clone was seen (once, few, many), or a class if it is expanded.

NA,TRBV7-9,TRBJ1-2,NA,TGTGCCAGCAGTATATCAACAAGGGCCCATGGCTACACCTTC,CASSISTRAHGYTF
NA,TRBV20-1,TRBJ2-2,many,TGCAGTGCTAGAGATCTGGGGACCGGGGAGCTGTTTTTT,CSARDLGTGELFF
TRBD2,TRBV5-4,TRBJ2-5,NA,TGTGTCAGCAGCTCTCTAGCGGGAGTAGAGACCCAGTACTTC,CVSSSLAGVETQYF
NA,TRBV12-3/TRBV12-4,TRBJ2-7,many,TGTGCCAGCAGTTTACTAGAAGGTTTGGAGCAGTACTTC,CASSLLEGLEQYF
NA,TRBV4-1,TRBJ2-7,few,TGCGCCAGCAGCCAAGCCTCGGGGTTCTCCTACGAGCAGTACTTC,CASSQASGFSYEQYF
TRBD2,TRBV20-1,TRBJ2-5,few,TGCAGTGCTTCGAGCGGGAGGGAAGAGACCCAGTACTTC,CSASSGREETQYF
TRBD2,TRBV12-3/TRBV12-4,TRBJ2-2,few,TGTGCCAGCAGTTTACGGCGGGGGACCGGGGGGGGGCTGTTTTTT,CASSLRRGTGGGLFF
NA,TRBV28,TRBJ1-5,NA,TGTGCCAGCAGTTCTAATCAACACCAGCATTTT,CASSSNQHQHF
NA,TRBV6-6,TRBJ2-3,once,TGTGCCAGCAGTTACTCGGGAGTGGCGGGAGATACGCAGTATTTT,CASSYSGVAGDTQYF
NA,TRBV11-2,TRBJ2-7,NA,TGTGCCAGCAGCTTAGCGTCCGGGCTAAGCTCCTATGAGCAGTACTTC,CASSLASGLSSYEQYF
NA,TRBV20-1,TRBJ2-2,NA,TGCAGTGCTAGAGATGCGAGGAGCTACGGAGAGCTGTTTTTT,CSARDARSYGELFF
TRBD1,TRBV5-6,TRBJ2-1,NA,TGTGCCAGCAGCTTCATCGACCGGGACAGGGCAAATGAGCAGTTCTTC,CASSFIDRDRANEQFF
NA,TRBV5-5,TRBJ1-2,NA,TGTGCCAGCAGCTTGGCCCCGGAATACTATGGCTACACCTTC,CASSLAPEYYGYTF
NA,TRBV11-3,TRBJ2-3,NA,TGTGCTAGGAACCTGGGAGGAGCGGATACAGATACGCAGTATTTT,CARNLGGADTDTQYF
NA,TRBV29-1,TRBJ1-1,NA,TGCAGCGTTCAGATGACAGAGAACACTGAAGCTTTCTTT,CSVQMTENTEAFF
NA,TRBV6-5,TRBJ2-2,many,TGTGCCAGCAGTTATAAACCAAGGGGGGCCGGGGAGCTGTTTTTT,CASSYKPRGAGELFF
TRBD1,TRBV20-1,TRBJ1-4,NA,TGCAGTGCGACCCCGAGACAGGGTGCTTATGAAAAACTGTTTTTT,CSATPRQGAYEKLFF
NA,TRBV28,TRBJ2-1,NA,TGTGCCAGCAGTTTCGGGGATGAGCAGTTCTTC,CASSFGDEQFF
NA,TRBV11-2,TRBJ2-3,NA,TGTGCTAGCACCTTAGATCGGGATACGCAGTATTTT,CASTLDRDTQYF
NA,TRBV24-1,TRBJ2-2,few,TGTGCCACCAGTGACTCTAGAGTATCCGGGGAGCTGTTTTTT,CATSDSRVSGELFF
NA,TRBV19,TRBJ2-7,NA,TGTGCCAGTAGTAACCGGACAGTTGTGGGTTCCTCCTACGAGCAGTACTTC,CASSNRTVVGSSYEQYF
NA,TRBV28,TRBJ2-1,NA,TGTGCCAGCTCCTTTTCGACAGTAAAGAGCGGGCTTTCCTACAATGAGCAGTTCTTC,CASSFSTVKSGLSYNEQFF
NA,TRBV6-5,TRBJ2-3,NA,TGTGCCAGCAGTTTCTATAGGGAAGCAGATACGCAGTATTTT,CASSFYREADTQYF
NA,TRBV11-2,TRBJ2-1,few,TGTGTCAGCAGCTTAGATTGGGTTCAGTTCTTC,CVSSLDWVQFF
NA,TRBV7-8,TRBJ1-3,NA,TGTGCCAGCAGCTCAGGCTCACCCGGAAACACCATATATTTT,CASSSGSPGNTIYF
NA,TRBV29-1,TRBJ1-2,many,TGCAGCGTTGAAGTTCGGGCAGGGGATGGCTACACCTTC,CSVEVRAGDGYTF
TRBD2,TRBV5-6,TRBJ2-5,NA,TGTGCCAGCAGCCGTACTAGCGGGAGAGGGACCCAGTACTTC,CASSRTSGRGTQYF
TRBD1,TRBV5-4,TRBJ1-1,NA,TGTGCCAACTTCCGGGACAGGGGCTCCACTGAAACTTCCTTT,CANFRDRGSTETSF
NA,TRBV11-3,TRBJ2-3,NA,TGTTCCAGCAACTTTAATGAAAACACAGATACGCAGTATTTT,CSSNFNENTDTQYF
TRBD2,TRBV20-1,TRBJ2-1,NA,TGCAGTGCTACAGCTTTAGCGGGAGAGGCTGAGCAGTTCTTC,CSATALAGEAEQFF
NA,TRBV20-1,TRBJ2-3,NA,TGCAGTGCCGCAGGGCTTAGCACAAATACACAGTATTTT,CSAAGLSTNTQYF
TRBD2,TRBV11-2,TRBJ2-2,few,TGTGCCAGCAGCTCTCTGACTAGCGGGACGAACACCGGGAAGCTGTTTTTT,CASSSLTSGTNTGKLFF
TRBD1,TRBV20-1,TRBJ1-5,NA,TGCAGTGTTAGGGGATCGACAGGGGCCGATCAGCCCCAGCATTTT,CSVRGSTGADQPQHF
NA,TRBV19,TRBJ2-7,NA,TGTGCCAGTTCATCTAGATCTGACTCCTACGAGCAGTACTTC,CASSSRSDSYEQYF
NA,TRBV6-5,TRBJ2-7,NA,TGTGCCAGCAGTAGCCCAGGAAGATCCTACGAGCAGTACTTC,CASSSPGRSYEQYF
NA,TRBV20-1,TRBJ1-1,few,TGCAGTGCTAGGAACAACAGGGCTAGATTTGAAGCTTTCTTT,CSARNNRARFEAFF
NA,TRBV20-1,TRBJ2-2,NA,TGCAGTGCTAGAGTACAGCCAACCGGGGAGCTGTTTTTT,CSARVQPTGELFF
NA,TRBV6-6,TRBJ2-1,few,TGTGCCAGCGGACCGGGAGTAGGGTACAATGAGCAGTTCTTC,CASGPGVGYNEQFF
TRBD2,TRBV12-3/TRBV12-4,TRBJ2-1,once,TGTGCCAGCAGTTTAGCTACCGGGAGGGGGGGTGAGCAGTTCTTC,CASSLATGRGGEQFF
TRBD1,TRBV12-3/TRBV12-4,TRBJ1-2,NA,TGTGCCAGCAGTTTCCACAGGGGGCTAGGCTATGACTACACCTTC,CASSFHRGLGYDYTF
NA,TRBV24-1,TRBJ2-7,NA,TGTGCCACCAGTGACTCTGACACCAACGGCTACGAGCAGTACTTC,CATSDSDTNGYEQYF
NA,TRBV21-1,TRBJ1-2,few,TGTGCCAGCAGCGACAGGGGGCCAAAATTATATGGCTACACCTTC,CASSDRGPKLYGYTF
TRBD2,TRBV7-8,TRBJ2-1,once,TGTGCCAGCAGACTGACTAGCGGACGCTCCTACAATGAGCAGTTCTTC,CASRLTSGRSYNEQFF
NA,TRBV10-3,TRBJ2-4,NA,TGTGCCATCAGTGATACGGGATCCAAAAACATTCAGTACTTC,CAISDTGSKNIQYF
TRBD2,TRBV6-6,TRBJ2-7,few,TGTGCCAGCAGCCACCGCGGGGAGGGATTATACGAGCAGTACTTC,CASSHRGEGLYEQYF
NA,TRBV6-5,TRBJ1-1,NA,TGTGCCAGCAGTTACTCTCGGGATGGCACTGAAGCTTTCTTT,CASSYSRDGTEAFF
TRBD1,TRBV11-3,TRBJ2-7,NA,TGTGCCTGCACACGACAGGGCTATTACGAGCACTACTTC,CACTRQGYYEHYF
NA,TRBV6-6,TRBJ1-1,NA,TGTGCCAGCAGTTCCGGGGCTGGGTGTGAAGCTTTCTTT,CASSSGAGCEAFF
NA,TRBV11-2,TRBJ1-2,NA,TGTGTCAGCAGCTCCCGGGACGGTTATGGCTATACCTTC,CVSSSRDGYGYTF
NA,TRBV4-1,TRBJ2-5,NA,TGCGCCAGCGGCCTGAAACCAGGGCCCCAAGAGACCCAGTACTTC,CASGLKPGPQETQYF
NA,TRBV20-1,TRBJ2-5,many,TGCAGTGCTAGTTCCGGCCAAGAGACCCAGTACTTC,CSASSGQETQYF
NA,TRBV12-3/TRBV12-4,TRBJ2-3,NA,TGTGCCAGCAGTTCGAGGGGAGATACGCAGTATTTT,CASSSRGDTQYF
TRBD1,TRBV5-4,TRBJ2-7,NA,TGTGCCTGCAGCTTATCGTATGGACAGGGCCCTTACGAGCAGTACTTC,CACSLSYGQGPYEQYF
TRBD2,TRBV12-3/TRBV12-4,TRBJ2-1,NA,TGTGCCAGCAGCACTCTCCCGGGACTAGCGGGAGGGAATGAGCAGTTCTTC,CASSTLPGLAGGNEQFF
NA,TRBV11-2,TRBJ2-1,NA,TGTGCCAATTTAGACCCAAACAATGAGCAGTTCTTC,CANLDPNNEQFF
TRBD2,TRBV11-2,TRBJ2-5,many,TGTGCCAGCAGTTCTAGCGGGACCGAGACCCAGTACTTC,CASSSSGTETQYF
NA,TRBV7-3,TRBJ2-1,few,TGTGCCAGCAGCTTAGGCAGGCTGGATTACAATGAGCAGTTCTTC,CASSLGRLDYNEQFF
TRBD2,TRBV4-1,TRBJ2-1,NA,TGCGTCAGCAGCCATTCGGCGACTAGCAATGAGCGGTTCTTC,CVSSHSATSNERFF
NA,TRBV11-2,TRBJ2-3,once,TGTGCCAGCAGCTTATCTCTAGAGGGAGCAGATACGCAATATTTT,CASSLSLEGADTQYF
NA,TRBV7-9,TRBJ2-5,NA,TGTGCCAGCAGCTACCTAGGGGAGACCCAGTACTTC,CASSYLGETQYF